The 20 T cell receptor beta chains presented below share a single source sample, sequenced in a study of blood T cell repertoires in COVID-19. Profiled with immunoSEQ multiplex PCR; TCRdb holds only in-frame clones, not every one. The data contain about 130,000 clones, around four fifths of them singletons. Sequencing was performed on PBMCs or T cells enriched from blood (not recorded which). These receptors all come from a man younger than 40 who had recovered from COVID-19.

Of note for this clone: Other nucleotide sequences from this sample produce the same CDR3. The chain combines TRBV27 with TRBJ1-2; D is uncertain. CDR3 size: 13 residues. Germline CDR1 reads MNHEY; CDR2 reads SMNVEV (reference sequence). Trimming pared 3 bases from V and 0 bases from J, leaving 5 bases between. DNA for the CDR3: TGTGCCAGCAGTTTTGCGGCTAACTATGGCTACACCTTC. Translating gives CASSFAANYGYTF.

V and J are TRBV5-4 and TRBJ2-5, with 7 bases aligning to TRBD1. The CDR3 covers 14 residues. Germline-derived CDR1 and CDR2 are SGHNT and YYREEE (reference sequence). J gave up 5 bases and V 4 bases, and 8 bases lay outside the gene matches. The CDR3 sequence is CASSAKQGTETQYF. The CDR3 DNA follows: TGTGCCAGCAGCGCCAAACAGGGGACGGAGACCCAGTACTTC.

This chain uses TRBV27 with TRBJ2-7, with a tentative D call TRBD1 (6 bases). This CDR3 region has 12 residues. V was trimmed by 6 bases and J by 6 bases, leaving 12 bases between them. Germline CDR1 MNHEY, CDR2 SMNVEV (reference sequence). The CDR3 loop is CASRQGRGEQYV. The CDR3 nucleotides are TGTGCCAGCAGACAGGGTCGGGGCGAGCAGTACGTC.

This chain joins TRBV11-2 and TRBJ1-4; 9 positions agree with TRBD1. The CDR3 runs to 15 residues. The germline CDR1 and CDR2 sequences are SGHAT and FQNNGV. Losses at the gene ends were 5 bases for V and 2 bases for J; bases not matched to a gene: 3. The CDR3 is CASSHRGPTNEKLFF. The CDR3 DNA follows: TGTGCCAGCAGCCACAGGGGGCCGACTAATGAAAAACTGTTTTTT.

The rearrangement uses TRBV4-1 and TRBJ2-7; the match to TRBD1 covers 11 bases. V lost 4 bases, J lost 4 bases, and 3 bases stayed unmatched. Germline V CDR1 and CDR2: MGHRA, YSYEKL. This CDR3 comprises 14 residues. CDR3 sequence: CASSPGQGAYEQYF. The DNA for the CDR3 is TGCGCCAGCAGCCCAGGACAGGGGGCGTACGAGCAGTACTTC.

The chain recombines TRBV27 with TRBJ2-7, with 7 bases fitting TRBD1. Germline CDR1 and CDR2: MNHEY and SMNVEV (reference sequence). V lost 6 bases to trimming and J lost 3 bases; unmatched junction nucleotides: 11. This CDR3 spans 15 amino acids. CDR3 loop: CASSVRAGGSYEQYF. CDR3 coding DNA: TGTGCCAGCAGCGTCCGGGCAGGGGGTAGCTACGAGCAGTACTTC.

The rearrangement uses TRBV6-2 or TRBV6-3 and TRBJ2-1; TRBD2 matches at 9 bases. Germline CDR1 MNHEY, CDR2 SVGEGT. The CDR3 is 17 residues long. Trimming took 6 bases from V and 3 from J; bases not matched to a gene: 12. This CDR3 is CASRPKMTSGDYNEQFF. The CDR3 DNA follows: TGTGCCAGCAGGCCTAAAATGACTAGCGGAGACTACAATGAGCAGTTCTTC.

The rearrangement uses TRBV19 and TRBJ1-1, with TRBD1 as a possible D gene (5 bases). Looked up from germline, CDR1 is LNHDA and CDR2 is SQIVND (reference sequence). The CDR3 covers 14 residues. V lost 5 bases to trimming and J lost 1 base, with 11 bases between them. The CDR3 sequence: CASSHWGGNTEAFF. CDR3 bases: TGTGCCAGTAGTCATTGGGGGGGGAACACTGAAGCTTTCTTT.

This chain uses TRBV19 with TRBJ1-2; 9 positions agree with TRBD1. J was trimmed by 7 bases and V by 6 bases; bases with no gene match: 6. In germline, CDR1 is LNHDA, CDR2 SQIVND (reference sequence). This CDR3 is built from 13 residues. The CDR3 here is CASSRTGEGGYTF. CDR3 nucleotides: TGTGCCAGTAGCCGGACAGGGGAGGGTGGCTACACCTTC.

This clone was counted a few times. This rearrangement joins TRBV7-9 to TRBJ2-1; 13 positions agree with TRBD2. V was clipped by 5 bases and J by 7 bases; unmatched bases: 2. The CDR3 spans 14 residues. The germline CDR1 and CDR2 sequences are SEHNR and FQNEAQ (reference sequence). The CDR3 DNA sequence: TGTGCCAGCAGCGGACTAGCGGGAGTTAATGAGCAGTTCTTC. This codes for CASSGLAGVNEQFF.

J is TRBJ1-3 and V is TRBV19; D unclear. This CDR3 is built from 13 residues. V was clipped by 5 bases and J by 2 bases, with 7 bases between them. Germline V CDR1 and CDR2: LNHDA, SQIVND (reference sequence). The CDR3 is CASSSKTGNTIYF. The CDR3 DNA sequence: TGTGCCAGTAGTTCAAAAACTGGAAACACCATATATTTT. Variable domain in full (rest from reference TRBV19 and TRBJ1-3): DGGITQSPKYLFRKEGQNVTLSCEQNLNHDAMYWYRQDPGQGLRLIYYSQIVNDFQKGDIAEGYSVSREKKESFPLTVTSAQKNPTAFYLCASSSKTGNTIYFGEGSWLTVV.

V is TRBV10-1 and J is TRBJ1-2; TRBD1 might be the D (5 bases). The CDR3 loop spans 14 amino acids. Germline assignment: CDR1 WNHNN and CDR2 SYGVQD (reference sequence). V shed 8 bases and J shed 7 bases, with 20 bases lying between them. CDR3 protein: CASAPGGSQLGYTF. DNA for the CDR3: TGCGCCAGCGCTCCCGGGGGGAGCCAGCTTGGCTACACCTTC.

A note on this clone: Other DNA sequences in the sample encode the same CDR3. The rearrangement uses TRBV6-5 and TRBJ2-7; the D gene is possibly TRBD2 (6 bases). The CDR3 covers 15 residues. Trimming shortened V by 6 bases and J by 0 bases, and 15 bases separated the two germline ends. Germline CDR1 and CDR2: MNHEY and SVGAGI. CDR3 sequence reads: CASREGPGGSYEQYF. In DNA form, the CDR3 reads TGTGCCAGCAGGGAGGGTCCTGGGGGCTCCTACGAGCAGTACTTC.

The chain couples TRBV9 to TRBJ2-1; TRBD2 might be the D (6 bases). Germline-derived CDR1 and CDR2 are SGDLS and YYNGEE. Trimming cost V 0 bases and J 6 bases, with 16 bases left between them. The CDR3 covers 16 residues. This CDR3 is CASSVGGGDRINEQFF. The CDR3 DNA follows: TGTGCCAGCAGCGTAGGGGGCGGGGATAGGATCAATGAGCAGTTCTTC.

This chain connects TRBV19 to TRBJ2-5, with 8 bases that match TRBD1. V was clipped by 1 base and J by 7 bases; unmatched bases: 8. This CDR3 is 15 amino acids long. From germline, CDR1 is LNHDA and CDR2 SQIVND (reference sequence). The CDR3 nucleotides read TGTGCCAGTAGTATAGCTGTCCAGGGGGCAGGGACCCAGTACTTC. It specifies CASSIAVQGAGTQYF.

This rearrangement joins TRBV9 to TRBJ2-1; tentative D call: TRBD1 (6 bases). The CDR3 covers 15 residues. Per the germline V gene, CDR1 is SGDLS and CDR2 is YYNGEE. V gave up 3 bases and J gave up 8 bases, with 18 bases separating them. In DNA, the CDR3 is TGTGCCAGCAGCGCTCAGGGGACATGGTCCGATGAGCAGTTCTTC. Its translation is CASSAQGTWSDEQFF.

The J gene is TRBJ2-3, the V gene TRBV19; 7 bases map to TRBD2. Germline CDR1 and CDR2: LNHDA and SQIVND (reference sequence). V shed 3 bases, J shed 4 bases, and the junction held 4 bases outside the gene matches. The CDR3 runs 14 residues. CDR3 residues: CASSIGREADTQYF. CDR3 nucleotide sequence: TGTGCCAGTAGTATTGGGAGGGAGGCAGATACGCAGTATTTT.

The CDR3 DNA reads TGTGCCAGCAGGAGGGTGTTCTCGAACACCGGGGAGCTGTTTTTT. The encoded protein is CASRRVFSNTGELFF. V and J are TRBV11-2 and TRBJ2-2, with D possibly matching TRBD2 (5 bases). Germline V gives CDR1 SGHAT, CDR2 FQNNGV. Deletions cut 6 bases from V and 0 bases from J, with 11 bases between. The CDR3 extends over 15 amino acids.

V is TRBV12-5 and J is TRBJ2-7, with D possibly being TRBD2 (6 bases). The CDR3 spans 14 residues. Germline V lookup: CDR1 LGHNT, CDR2 FRNRAP. With 1 base removed from V and 6 bases from J, the gap between germline ends came to 13 bases. For the CDR3, the DNA is TGTGCTAGTGGTTTGGGAAGGGCGGGGTTCGAGCAGTACTTC. Translating gives CASGLGRAGFEQYF.

The V call is TRBV3-1 (or the pseudogene TRBV3-2), the J call TRBJ2-1; D gene uncertain. The germline V gene encodes CDR1 LGHDT and CDR2 YNNKEL (reference sequence). The V end was cut by 0 bases, the J end by 13 bases, with 7 bases between. This CDR3 has 11 amino acids. DNA of the CDR3: TGTGCCAGCAGCCAAGATTCACTACAGTTCTTC. Its translation: CASSQDSLQFF.